These 25 T cell receptor beta chains originate from one sample sequenced in a study of control samples from healthy donors and cancer patients. TCRdb keeps only in-frame clones here, not all; method: immunoSEQ multiplex PCR. The profile shows about 73,000 clones, roughly nine tenths of them singletons. The sequenced sample was blood. The source is a woman in her forties or fifties in good health.

The CDR3 nucleotides are TGTGCCAGCCCGAGACACGCGGGCTGGTTCGGGAATGAGCAGTTCTTC. Its translation: CASPRHAGWFGNEQFF. The rearrangement joins TRBV5-8 to TRBJ2-1; possibly TRBD2 for D (5 bases). The length of the CDR3 is 16 residues. V was clipped by 7 bases and J by 7 bases, with 24 bases between them. Germline CDR1 is SGHTS and CDR2 is YDEGEE.

The V and J genes are TRBV18 and TRBJ1-6; D is undetermined. V shed 3 bases and J shed 6 bases, with 21 bases lying between them. The germline V gene encodes CDR1 KGHSH and CDR2 LQKENI. There are 18 residues in the CDR3. Here the CDR3 DNA reads TGTGCCAGCTCACCCTCAGGCAAGGGCTTTAGCCGTAATTCACCCCTCCACTTT. This sequence encodes CASSPSGKGFSRNSPLHF. Based on the CDR3 plus reference TRBV18 and TRBJ1-6, the full variable domain is NAGVMQNPRHLVRRRGQEARLRCSPMKGHSHVYWYRQLPEEGLKFMVYLQKENIIDESGMPKERFSAEFPKEGPSILRIQQVVRGDSAAYFCASSPSGKGFSRNSPLHFGNGTRLTVT.

The chain joins TRBV19 to TRBJ2-4; D possibly corresponds to TRBD2 (6 bases). CDR1 is LNHDA, CDR2 SQIVND, per germline (reference sequence). Trimming took 4 bases from V and 11 from J, leaving 18 bases between them. The CDR3 length is 14 residues. This CDR3 reads CASSTPGGTRLQYF. DNA of the CDR3: TGTGCCAGTAGTACCCCAGGTGGGACTCGCCTTCAGTACTTC.

V is TRBV27 and J is TRBJ1-1; tentative D call: TRBD1 (5 bases). Germline V gene sequence: CDR1 MNHEY, CDR2 SMNVEV (reference sequence). The CDR3 extends over 13 amino acids. Trimming shortened V by 3 bases and J by 1 base, and 6 bases separated the two germline ends. The CDR3 DNA reads TGTGCCAGCAGTTTCAGGGAGAACACTGAAGCTTTCTTT. This encodes CASSFRENTEAFF.

The rearrangement links TRBV27 to TRBJ2-2, with TRBD1 matching over 8 bases. Germline CDR1 reads MNHEY; CDR2 reads SMNVEV (reference sequence). V trimming: 5 bases; J trimming: 3 bases; junction bases outside the gene matches: 8. The CDR3 totals 16 residues. DNA of the CDR3: TGTGCCAGCAGTGCCCCGACAGGGGTCCACACCGGGGAGCTGTTTTTT. It specifies CASSAPTGVHTGELFF.

This clone was detected only once. This chain links TRBV20-1 with TRBJ2-7; D gene unclear. CDR1 DFQATT and CDR2 SNEGSKA come from the germline V gene (reference sequence). The CDR3 totals 11 residues. The ends were cut back, 6 bases at V and 4 bases at J, with 10 bases in the middle. The CDR3 DNA sequence: TGCAGTGCCGTTCGCGTGTACGAGCAGTACTTC. Residues: CSAVRVYEQYF.

This clone was detected only once. J is TRBJ1-2 and V is TRBV28; D gene ambiguous. This CDR3 is built from 13 residues. Trimming pared 7 bases from V and 4 bases from J, leaving 13 bases between. From germline, CDR1 is MDHEN and CDR2 SYDVKM. The CDR3 region is CASITSSGYGYTF. The CDR3 region has the DNA TGTGCCAGCATCACATCCTCGGGCTATGGCTACACCTTC.

This chain connects TRBV4-1 to TRBJ1-4, with 7 bases lining up with TRBD1. With 3 bases clipped from V and 4 bases from J, the junction kept 5 bases outside the gene matches. Germline assignment: CDR1 MGHRA and CDR2 YSYEKL. This CDR3 region has 15 residues. CDR3 in DNA: TGCGCCAGCAGCCAGAGGACAGGCGATAATGAAAAACTGTTTTTT. Its translation is CASSQRTGDNEKLFF.

This sequence joins TRBV5-1 and TRBJ2-1; D is unclear. V gave up 4 bases and J gave up 6 bases, with 8 bases separating them. Germline V gene data show CDR1 as SGHRS and CDR2 as YFSETQ. The CDR3 contains 12 residues. For the CDR3, the DNA is TGCGCCAGCAGCGAGGTCCGCAATGAGCAGTTCTTC. Its protein product is CASSEVRNEQFF. Complete variable domain (other parts from reference TRBV5-1 and TRBJ2-1): KAGVTQTPRYLIKTRGQQVTLSCSPISGHRSVSWYQQTPGQGLQFLFEYFSETQRNKGNFPGRFSGRQFSNSRSEMNVSTLELGDSALYLCASSEVRNEQFFGPGTRLTVL.

The chain is built from TRBV2 and TRBJ1-2, with TRBD1 as a possible D gene (6 bases). Germline CDR1 reads SNHLY; CDR2 reads FYNNEI. The CDR3 sequence is 13 residues long. Trimming removed 8 bases from V and 5 bases from J, with 15 bases in between. The CDR3 loop reads CASRRTEPYGYTF. CDR3 in DNA: TGTGCCAGCCGGCGGACAGAACCATATGGCTACACCTTC.

The chain recombines TRBV5-1 with TRBJ2-3, with 8 bases identical to TRBD2. The V and J ends lost 4 bases and 4 bases, in that order; junction bases with no gene match: 8. This CDR3 has 15 residues. Per germline, CDR1 SGHRS and CDR2 YFSETQ. The CDR3 coding sequence is TGCGCCAGCAGCGAGAAGCGGGAGCGGGCAGATACGCAGTATTTT. It specifies CASSEKRERADTQYF.

V is TRBV6-5 and J is TRBJ1-2, with D perhaps TRBD1 (5 bases). The CDR3 is 13 residues long. V shed 7 bases and J shed 5 bases, with 14 bases lying between them. Germline V CDR1 and CDR2: MNHEY, SVGAGI. CDR3 residues: CASNRGHLYGYTF. The CDR3, as DNA: TGTGCCAGCAACCGCGGACATCTTTATGGCTACACCTTC.

This clone was counted only a few times. The chain carries TRBV5-1 and TRBJ2-6, with 7 bases identical to TRBD1. The CDR3 spans 17 residues. Germline trimming cut 4 bases from V and 0 bases from J; bases unmatched to any gene: 7. Germline CDR1 SGHRS, CDR2 YFSETQ. The CDR3 DNA is TGCGCCAGCAGCCCGTGGACAGGAGGCTCTGGGGCCAACGTCCTGACTTTC. Its translation is CASSPWTGGSGANVLTF.

The rearrangement uses TRBV5-6 and TRBJ2-5; TRBD2 is a possible D gene (6 bases). The CDR3 is 14 residues long. Deletions cut 4 bases from V and 1 base from J, with 11 bases between. CDR1 SGHDT and CDR2 YYEEEE come from the germline V gene. In nucleotides, the CDR3 is TGTGCCAGCAGCCTGCGGGACGGCCAAGAGACCCAGTACTTC. Amino acids: CASSLRDGQETQYF.

This clone was counted only a few times. The genes are TRBV9 and TRBJ1-1; D is possibly TRBD1 (5 bases). The V end lost 4 bases, the J end lost 3 bases, and 13 bases lay between the germline ends. Germline CDR1 and CDR2: SGDLS and YYNGEE. The CDR3 contains 14 residues. CDR3 in DNA: TGTGCCAGCAGCCAAAACCCCAGGGACACTGAAGCTTTCTTT. Its protein is CASSQNPRDTEAFF.

The chain employs TRBV9 and TRBJ2-2, with 12 bases aligning to TRBD2. The CDR3 is made up of 18 amino acids. In germline, CDR1 is SGDLS, CDR2 YYNGEE. V lost 4 bases to trimming and J lost 3 bases; unmatched junction nucleotides: 10. The CDR3 bases are TGTGCCAGCAGCCCCCGACTAGCGGGAGAGACCTACACCGGGGAGCTGTTTTTT. Translating it yields CASSPRLAGETYTGELFF.

This sequence joins TRBV7-2 and TRBJ1-6, with D unclear. CDR1 and CDR2 from the germline V gene are SGHTA and FQGNSA. The CDR3 spans 14 residues. Trimming took 3 bases from V and 9 from J, leaving 12 bases between them. CDR3 sequence: CASSFPLSVSPLHF. The CDR3 DNA sequence: TGTGCCAGCAGCTTCCCGCTAAGTGTTTCACCCCTCCACTTT. Full variable domain (missing parts from reference TRBV7-2 and TRBJ1-6): GAGVSQSPSNKVTEKGKDVELRCDPISGHTALYWYRQSLGQGLEFLIYFQGNSAPDKSGLPSDRFSAERTGGSVSTLTIQRTQQEDSAVYLCASSFPLSVSPLHFGNGTRLTVT.

This clone was recorded only once. The chain combines TRBV28 with TRBJ1-5; TRBD1 might be the D (6 bases). Germline V lookup: CDR1 MDHEN, CDR2 SYDVKM. V was clipped by 3 bases and J by 6 bases, with 15 bases between them. This CDR3 spans 15 amino acids. CDR3 in amino acids: CASSFSSGGGQPQHF. In DNA form, the CDR3 reads TGTGCCAGCAGTTTTTCTTCAGGAGGGGGTCAGCCCCAGCATTTT.

The V call is TRBV7-2, the J call TRBJ1-1; weak D call: TRBD1 (6 bases). Germline CDR1 and CDR2: SGHTA and FQGNSA. With 5 bases removed from V and 0 bases from J, the gap between germline ends came to 13 bases. The CDR3 is 15 residues long. The CDR3 here is CASSPTKGVNTEAFF. In DNA, the CDR3 is TGTGCCAGCAGCCCAACCAAGGGGGTGAACACTGAAGCTTTCTTT. Full variable domain (rest looked up from reference TRBV7-2 and TRBJ1-1): GAGVSQSPSNKVTEKGKDVELRCDPISGHTALYWYRQSLGQGLEFLIYFQGNSAPDKSGLPSDRFSAERTGGSVSTLTIQRTQQEDSAVYLCASSPTKGVNTEAFFGQGTRLTVV.

The V gene is TRBV4-2, the J gene TRBJ2-7; D gene uncertain. CDR3 length equals 15 residues. The germline gives CDR1 LGHNA, CDR2 YNFKEQ. V lost 2 bases and J lost 2, with 13 bases in between. The chain's CDR3 is CASSQQASSPYEQYF. DNA for the CDR3: TGTGCCAGCAGCCAACAGGCTTCCTCCCCCTACGAGCAGTACTTC.

The chain is built from TRBV9 and TRBJ1-1, with D uncertain. CDR3 length: 13 amino acids. Germline V gene sequence: CDR1 SGDLS, CDR2 YYNGEE. V gave up 4 bases and J gave up 1 base, with 8 bases separating them. CDR3 in amino acids: CASSRAQNTEAFF. DNA of the CDR3: TGTGCCAGCAGCAGGGCCCAGAACACTGAAGCTTTCTTT.

This clone turned up a few times. V is TRBV2 and J is TRBJ1-2, with 8 bases aligning to TRBD1. The trim removed 6 bases at V and 8 bases at J, leaving 5 bases unmatched. There are 12 residues in the CDR3. Germline V lookup: CDR1 SNHLY, CDR2 FYNNEI. CDR3 DNA: TGTGCCAGCAGAACAGGGGGAGTAGGCTACACCTTC. Protein product: CASRTGGVGYTF.

The chain uses TRBV28 and TRBJ2-1; tentative D call: TRBD2 (6 bases). V was pared by 2 bases and J by 7 bases, with 15 bases between. CDR3 length equals 15 residues. Germline CDR1 and CDR2: MDHEN and SYDVKM. The CDR3 sequence is CASSLGAGIVNEQFF. As DNA, the CDR3 is TGTGCCAGCAGTTTAGGGGCGGGAATTGTGAATGAGCAGTTCTTC.

About this clone: The sample has other DNA sequences that encode this CDR3 too. J is TRBJ1-1 and V is TRBV5-6, with D uncertain. From germline, CDR1 is SGHDT and CDR2 YYEEEE. Trimming shortened V by 1 base and J by 6 bases, and 10 bases separated the two germline ends. The CDR3 sequence is 13 residues long. CDR3 region: CASSLSLGPEAFF. For the CDR3, the DNA is TGTGCCAGCAGCTTGTCCCTAGGACCTGAAGCTTTCTTT.

For this clone: The same CDR3 arises from other DNA sequences in this sample as well. V usage is TRBV7-9 and J usage is TRBJ2-1; 13 bases are a match to TRBD2. The CDR3 runs to 15 residues. V lost 1 base to trimming and J lost 6 bases; unmatched junction nucleotides: 0. Germline V gene sequence: CDR1 SEHNR, CDR2 FQNEAQ (reference sequence). The DNA for the CDR3 is TGTGCCAGCAGCTTAGGGACTAGCGGGAGCAATGAGCAGTTCTTC. It is translated as CASSLGTSGSNEQFF.